The 10 T cell receptor beta chains in this list originate from one sample, sequenced in a study of CD8 T cells in ankylosing spondylitis (dated by TCRdb to 2017 to 2019). Overall study results and their limits: A TCR beta motif made up of several highly homologous amino acid variants appeared to be characteristic of blood from ankylosing spondylitis patients.

No cognate antigen is known for these TCRs. Libraries were built with 5' RACE. Data came from an Illumina HiSeq 2500. TCRdb reran the public reads through fastp at Q25 and MiXCR, keeping productive beta chains. Each record represents a unique CDR3 protein, reported with the most common genes and DNA among its rows. This sample has about 480,000 distinct CDR3 sequences in its table, and 15% to 20% of those were observed once. Approximately 0.93% of the sample is held by the ten biggest clonotypes. The sequenced material came from blood, either unsorted or a sorted T cell fraction (not recorded which). The receptors stem from a male donor with ankylosing spondylitis.

The chain has TRBV3-1 and TRBJ2-7; TRBD1 aligns across 11 bases. CDR3 length: 16 residues. J lost 7 bases, V lost 3 bases, and 11 bases had no gene match. Germline V gene lookup returns CDR1 LGHDT and CDR2 YNNKEL (reference sequence). This CDR3 reads CASSHLQRTGGGEQYF. The CDR3 DNA is TGTGCCAGCAGCCACCTACAACGGACAGGGGGCGGTGAGCAGTACTTC.

J is TRBJ2-5 and V is TRBV2, with D hard to call. Deletions cut 4 bases from V and 2 bases from J, with 14 bases between. This CDR3 spans 15 amino acids. Germline V lookup: CDR1 SNHLY, CDR2 FYNNEI. The CDR3 protein is CASSGAGSPQETQYF. The DNA of the CDR3 is TGTGCCAGCAGTGGTGCAGGCAGCCCGCAAGAGACCCAGTACTTC.

J is TRBJ1-6 and V is TRBV3-1; D unresolved. CDR1 is LGHDT and CDR2 is YNNKEL in the germline V gene (reference sequence). This CDR3 spans 14 amino acids. V was clipped by 2 bases and J by 8 bases, with 10 bases between them. CDR3 DNA sequence: TGTGCCAGCAGCCAAATTCCCACTGATTCACCCCTCCACTTT. The encoded protein is CASSQIPTDSPLHF.

In its sample, this clonotype was seen once. The V and J genes are TRBV20-1 and TRBJ1-2; weak D call: TRBD1 (6 bases). Germline assignment: CDR1 DFQATT and CDR2 SNEGSKA (reference sequence). Trimming shortened V by 6 bases and J by 4 bases, and 12 bases separated the two germline ends. This CDR3 has 12 residues. In nucleotides, the CDR3 is TGCAGTGCCCGGACAGACGGCTATGGCTACACCTTC. It encodes CSARTDGYGYTF.

This clonotype was seen a handful of times. The V call is TRBV5-1, the J call TRBJ2-1, with TRBD2 identical over 12 bases. CDR1 and CDR2 from the germline V gene are SGHRS and YFSETQ. This CDR3 comprises 16 residues. V was clipped by 4 bases and J by 6 bases; unmatched bases: 8. This CDR3 is CASSIRSGLAGNEQFF. The CDR3 DNA reads as TGCGCCAGCAGCATACGCTCGGGACTAGCGGGCAATGAGCAGTTCTTC.

This clonotype was seen more than once but under ten times. This chain's CDR3 is CATSRELAGYNEQFF. CDR3 nucleotides: TGTGCCACCAGCAGAGAACTAGCGGGGTACAATGAGCAGTTCTTC. The chain uses TRBV15 and TRBJ2-1, with 10 positions matching TRBD2. V was pared by 0 bases and J by 4 bases, with 0 bases of the junction left unmatched. The CDR3 covers 15 residues. Germline loops: CDR1 LNHNV, CDR2 YYDKDF (reference sequence).

This clonotype was detected only a few times. The chain joins TRBV10-3 to TRBJ2-3; 13 nucleotides match TRBD2. CDR3 length equals 15 residues. Germline lookup yields CDR1 ENHRY and CDR2 SYGVKD. V lost 5 bases, J lost 5 bases, and 4 bases stayed unmatched. The CDR3 is CAISRTSGSIDTQYF. In DNA form, the CDR3 reads TGTGCCATCAGTCGGACTAGCGGGAGTATAGATACGCAGTATTTT.

CDR3 residues: CSAHLGGGTQILAKNIQYF. In DNA form, the CDR3 reads TGCAGTGCCCATCTCGGGGGAGGGACTCAAATCTTAGCCAAAAACATTCAGTACTTC. This sequence joins TRBV20-1 and TRBJ2-4; the match to TRBD2 covers 7 bases. This CDR3 spans 19 amino acids. Germline trimming cut 6 bases from V and 0 bases from J; bases unmatched to any gene: 20. Germline V lookup: CDR1 DFQATT, CDR2 SNEGSKA (reference sequence).

The chain recombines TRBV6-1 with TRBJ1-2, with no clear D. This CDR3 is 16 amino acids long. Trimming took off 7 bases at V and 3 bases at J, with 21 bases between the two ends. Germline CDR1 reads MNHNS; CDR2 reads SASEGT. CDR3 DNA sequence: TGTGCCAGCACCCCCCGTCGGGCAGAAGACTACTATGGCTACACCTTC. This gives the protein CASTPRRAEDYYGYTF.

The genes are TRBV7-9 and TRBJ2-7; D is ambiguous. CDR3 size: 12 residues. The ends were cut back, 3 bases at V and 5 bases at J, with 8 bases in the middle. Germline lookup yields CDR1 SEHNR and CDR2 FQNEAQ (reference sequence). The CDR3 sequence: CASSFPDNEQYF. CDR3 DNA sequence: TGTGCCAGCAGCTTCCCAGACAACGAGCAGTACTTC.